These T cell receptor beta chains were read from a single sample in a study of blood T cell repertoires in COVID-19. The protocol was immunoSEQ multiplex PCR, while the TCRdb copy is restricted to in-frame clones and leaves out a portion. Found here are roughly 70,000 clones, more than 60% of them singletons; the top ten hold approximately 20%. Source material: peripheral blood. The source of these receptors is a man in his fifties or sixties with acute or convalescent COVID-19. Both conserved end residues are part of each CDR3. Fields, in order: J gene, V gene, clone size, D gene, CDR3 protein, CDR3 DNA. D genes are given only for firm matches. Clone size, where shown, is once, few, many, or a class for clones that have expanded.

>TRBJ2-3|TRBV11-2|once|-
CASSLGSADTQYF
TGTGCCAGCAGCTTAGGGTCGGCAGATACGCAGTATTTT
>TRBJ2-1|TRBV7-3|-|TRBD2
CASSSQRGGFDEQFF
TGTGCCAGCAGCTCACAGCGGGGGGGCTTTGATGAGCAGTTCTTC
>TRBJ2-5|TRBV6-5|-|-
CASNWGGIQETQYF
TGTGCCAGCAACTGGGGGGGCATCCAAGAGACCCAGTACTTC
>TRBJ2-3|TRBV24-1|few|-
CATSDLPRGDTDTQYF
TGTGCCACCAGTGATTTGCCCAGAGGTGACACAGATACGCAGTATTTT
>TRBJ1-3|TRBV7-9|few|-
CASSLMGDTIYF
TGTGCCAGCAGCTTAATGGGAGACACCATATATTTT
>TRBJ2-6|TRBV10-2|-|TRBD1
CASSGQGWGSSGANVLTF
TGCGCCAGCAGTGGACAGGGGTGGGGTTCCTCTGGGGCCAACGTCCTGACTTTC
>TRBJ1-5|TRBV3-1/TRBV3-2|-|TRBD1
CAQAGGYSNQPQHF
TGTGCCCAAGCAGGGGGCTATAGCAATCAGCCCCAGCATTTT
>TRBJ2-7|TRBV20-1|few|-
CSASSLRTVYEQYF
TGCAGTGCTAGTAGCCTCCGGACAGTCTACGAGCAGTACTTC
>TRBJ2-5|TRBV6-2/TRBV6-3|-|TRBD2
CASSTGWGGTLLQETQYF
TGTGCCAGCAGTACCGGGTGGGGAGGGACTCTACTCCAAGAGACCCAGTACTTC
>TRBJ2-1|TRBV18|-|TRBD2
CASSPPVAGGYNEQFF
TGTGCCAGCTCACCACCAGTAGCGGGGGGTTACAATGAGCAGTTCTTC
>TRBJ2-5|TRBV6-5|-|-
CASSYPTGGTQYF
TGTGCCAGCAGTTACCCAACGGGTGGGACCCAGTACTTC
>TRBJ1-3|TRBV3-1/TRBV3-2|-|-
CASSLPSDSSGNTIYF
TGTGCCAGCAGCCTCCCATCTGACAGCTCTGGAAACACCATATATTTT
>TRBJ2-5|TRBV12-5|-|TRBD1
CASGSSRDRGSETQYF
TGTGCTAGTGGTTCATCCCGGGACAGGGGATCCGAGACCCAGTACTTC
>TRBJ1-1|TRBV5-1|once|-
CASSLELQASMNTEAFF
TGCGCCAGCAGCTTGGAGTTACAGGCGAGTATGAACACTGAAGCTTTCTTT
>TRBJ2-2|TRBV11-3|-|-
CASSPGYTGELFF
TGTGCCAGCAGCCCCGGGTACACCGGGGAGCTGTTTTTT
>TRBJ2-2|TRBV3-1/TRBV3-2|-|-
CASSLVNTGELFF
TGTGCCAGCAGCCTCGTGAACACCGGGGAGCTGTTTTTT
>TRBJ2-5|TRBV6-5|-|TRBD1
CASGTGETQYF
TGTGCCAGCGGGACAGGAGAGACCCAGTACTTC
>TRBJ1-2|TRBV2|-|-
CASSVEQKLGYTF
TGTGCCAGCAGTGTGGAGCAAAAACTAGGCTACACCTTC
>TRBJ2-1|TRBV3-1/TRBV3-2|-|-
CASSQDVAAVGEQFF
TGTGCCAGCAGCCAAGATGTAGCGGCAGTAGGGGAGCAGTTCTTC
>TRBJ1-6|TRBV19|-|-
CASSIQPRRRSSYNSPLHF
TGTGCCAGTAGTATACAACCCCGACGGAGGAGCTCCTATAATTCACCCCTCCACTTT
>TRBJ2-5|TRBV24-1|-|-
CATSGGGSQETQYF
TGTGCCACCAGTGGGGGAGGATCCCAAGAGACCCAGTACTTC
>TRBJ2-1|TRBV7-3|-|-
CASSTTQNREDNEQFF
TGTGCCAGCAGCACTACGCAAAACAGGGAAGACAATGAGCAGTTCTTC
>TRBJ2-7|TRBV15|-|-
CATSSRAGQFYEQYF
TGTGCCACCAGCAGCAGGGCGGGACAGTTTTACGAGCAGTACTTC
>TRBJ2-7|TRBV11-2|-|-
CASRNLAVGSGNEQYF
TGTGCCAGCAGGAACTTAGCTGTCGGGAGTGGCAACGAGCAGTACTTC
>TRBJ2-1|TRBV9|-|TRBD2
CASSQSGRNYNEQFF
TGTGCCAGCAGCCAGAGCGGGAGAAACTACAATGAGCAGTTCTTC
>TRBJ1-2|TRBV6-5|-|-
CASSITGLQARGYTF
TGTGCCAGCAGTATTACAGGGCTTCAGGCGAGGGGCTACACCTTC
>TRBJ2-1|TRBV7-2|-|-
CASSLLGSYNEQFF
TGTGCCAGCAGCCTCCTAGGGAGCTACAATGAGCAGTTCTTC
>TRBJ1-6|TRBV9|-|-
CASSVQDLNNSPLHF
TGTGCCAGCAGCGTACAGGATCTAAATAATTCACCCCTCCACTTT
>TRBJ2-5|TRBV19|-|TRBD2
CASSMFPSGNPLQETQYF
TGTGCCAGTAGTATGTTTCCTAGCGGGAATCCCCTCCAAGAGACCCAGTACTTC
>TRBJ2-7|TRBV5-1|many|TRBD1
CASSEGQGNKQYF
TGCGCCAGCAGCGAAGGACAGGGGAATAAGCAGTACTTC
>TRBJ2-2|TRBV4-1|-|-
CASSQEPGHGELFF
TGCGCCAGCAGCCAAGAGCCGGGTCACGGGGAGCTGTTTTTT
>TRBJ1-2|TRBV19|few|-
CASSRGLANYGYTF
TGTGCCAGTAGTCGAGGGCTAGCTAACTATGGCTACACCTTC
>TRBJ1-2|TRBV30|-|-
CAWSVLRGWNYGYTF
TGTGCCTGGAGTGTACTAAGGGGATGGAACTATGGCTACACCTTC
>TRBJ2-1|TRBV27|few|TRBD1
CASSHGTGDNEQFF
TGTGCCAGCAGCCACGGGACAGGAGACAATGAGCAGTTCTTC
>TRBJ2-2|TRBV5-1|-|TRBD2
CASERGSSDTGELFF
TGCGCCAGCGAGCGCGGGAGTAGTGACACCGGGGAGCTGTTTTTT
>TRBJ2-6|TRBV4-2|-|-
CASSQRGSGANVLTF
TGTGCCAGCAGCCAAAGGGGCTCTGGGGCCAACGTCCTGACTTTC
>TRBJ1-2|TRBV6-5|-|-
CASRRDGHYGYTF
TGTGCCAGCAGGCGGGACGGACACTATGGCTACACCTTC
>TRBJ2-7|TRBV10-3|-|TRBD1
CAISEHNRGQNEQYF
TGTGCCATCAGTGAGCATAACAGGGGGCAGAACGAGCAGTACTTC
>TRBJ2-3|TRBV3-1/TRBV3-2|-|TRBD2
CASSLGTSDTQYF
TGTGCCAGCAGCCTCGGGACTAGCGATACGCAGTATTTT
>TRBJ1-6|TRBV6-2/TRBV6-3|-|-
CASSYEAGKLYNSPLHF
TGTGCCAGCAGTTACGAAGCGGGAAAGCTGTATAATTCACCCCTCCACTTT
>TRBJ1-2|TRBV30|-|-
CAWSTGQTNYGYTF
TGTGCCTGGAGTACTGGACAGACAAACTATGGCTACACCTTC
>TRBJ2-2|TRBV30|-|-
CAWGQNTGELFF
TGTGCCTGGGGACAGAACACCGGGGAGCTGTTTTTT
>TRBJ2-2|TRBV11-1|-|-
CASSLFFSTGELFF
TGTGCCAGCAGCTTGTTCTTCTCCACCGGGGAGCTGTTTTTT
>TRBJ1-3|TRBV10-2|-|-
CASTSGNTIYF
TGCGCCAGCACTTCTGGAAACACCATATATTTT
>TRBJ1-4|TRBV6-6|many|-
CASSYSSGRSEKLFF
TGTGCCAGCAGTTACTCCTCGGGGAGAAGTGAAAAACTGTTTTTT
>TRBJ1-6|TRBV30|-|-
CAWRAEQSISPLHF
TGTGCCTGGAGGGCCGAACAGTCGATTTCACCCCTCCACTTT
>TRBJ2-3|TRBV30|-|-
CAWSVPMTRGTQYF
TGTGCCTGGAGTGTACCGATGACTAGGGGAACGCAGTATTTT
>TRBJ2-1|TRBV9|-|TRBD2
CASSVGTSGTSYNEQFF
TGTGCCAGCAGCGTAGGGACTAGCGGTACCTCCTACAATGAGCAGTTCTTC
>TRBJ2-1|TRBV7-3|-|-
CASSLNGIDEQFF
TGTGCCAGCAGCTTAAACGGGATCGATGAGCAGTTCTTC
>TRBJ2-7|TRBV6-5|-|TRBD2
CASYPAGAYEQYF
TGTGCCTCGTACCCGGCGGGAGCCTACGAGCAGTACTTC
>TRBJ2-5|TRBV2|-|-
CASRDSLIQETQYF
TGTGCCAGCCGGGATTCCTTAATCCAAGAGACCCAGTACTTC
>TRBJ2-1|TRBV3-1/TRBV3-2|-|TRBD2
CASSQGTRYNEQFF
TGTGCCAGCAGCCAAGGGACTAGGTACAATGAGCAGTTCTTC
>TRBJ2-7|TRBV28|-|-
CATLNRAHEQYF
TGTGCCACCCTTAACAGGGCCCACGAGCAGTACTTC
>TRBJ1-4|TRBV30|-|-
CAWSLQVATNEKLFF
TGTGCCTGGAGTCTTCAGGTTGCAACTAATGAAAAACTGTTTTTT
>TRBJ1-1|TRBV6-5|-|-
CASSRGQNNEAFF
TGTGCCAGCAGCAGAGGACAGAACAATGAAGCTTTCTTT
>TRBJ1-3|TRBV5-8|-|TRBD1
CASSLQGVKTIYF
TGTGCCAGCAGCTTGCAGGGGGTAAAGACCATATATTTT
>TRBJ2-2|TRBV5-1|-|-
CASSPFGNTGELFF
TGCGCCAGCAGCCCTTTCGGGAACACCGGGGAGCTGTTTTTT
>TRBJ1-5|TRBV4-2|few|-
CASSQDLRRRQPQHF
TGTGCCAGCAGCCAAGATCTTCGGAGGCGTCAGCCCCAGCATTTT
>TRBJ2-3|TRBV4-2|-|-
CASSQEIAIDTQYF
TGTGCCAGCAGCCAAGAAATAGCGATTGATACGCAGTATTTT